This TCR beta chain was recorded in a study of shared clonotypes between healthy human individuals. About the research overall: A donor's plate count was three for CD4 naive and three for CD4 memory; CD8 naive had two and CD8 memory one.

Data came from immunoSEQ multiplex PCR; TCRdb stores just in-frame clones and leaves some out. The sample holds approximately 720,000 clones, 60% to 80% seen once. Of note for this clone: Its antigen is not known.

Study results and caveats: Shared across four donors were around 4.7% of the naive CD4 clonotypes.

All of the donors resided in Nashville, Tennessee, and each was a Caucasian adult. Negatively enriched CD4+ T cells were divided by CD45RA into naive and memory. Germline CDR1 SGHNT, CDR2 YYREEE (reference sequence). This CDR3 is 16 amino acids long. The V segment lost 0 bases and the J segment 3 bases; nucleotides outside the gene matches: 5. This TCR derives from a woman aged 25 to 39 in good health. The chain carries TRBV5-4 and TRBJ2-1; TRBD1 matches at 8 bases. Specimen: memory CD4+ T cells sorted from blood. Indicated subset: CD45RA-negative fraction. The CDR3 loop reads CASSLETGVYYNEQFF. The CDR3, as DNA: TGTGCCAGCAGCTTGGAGACAGGGGTTTACTACAATGAGCAGTTCTTC.